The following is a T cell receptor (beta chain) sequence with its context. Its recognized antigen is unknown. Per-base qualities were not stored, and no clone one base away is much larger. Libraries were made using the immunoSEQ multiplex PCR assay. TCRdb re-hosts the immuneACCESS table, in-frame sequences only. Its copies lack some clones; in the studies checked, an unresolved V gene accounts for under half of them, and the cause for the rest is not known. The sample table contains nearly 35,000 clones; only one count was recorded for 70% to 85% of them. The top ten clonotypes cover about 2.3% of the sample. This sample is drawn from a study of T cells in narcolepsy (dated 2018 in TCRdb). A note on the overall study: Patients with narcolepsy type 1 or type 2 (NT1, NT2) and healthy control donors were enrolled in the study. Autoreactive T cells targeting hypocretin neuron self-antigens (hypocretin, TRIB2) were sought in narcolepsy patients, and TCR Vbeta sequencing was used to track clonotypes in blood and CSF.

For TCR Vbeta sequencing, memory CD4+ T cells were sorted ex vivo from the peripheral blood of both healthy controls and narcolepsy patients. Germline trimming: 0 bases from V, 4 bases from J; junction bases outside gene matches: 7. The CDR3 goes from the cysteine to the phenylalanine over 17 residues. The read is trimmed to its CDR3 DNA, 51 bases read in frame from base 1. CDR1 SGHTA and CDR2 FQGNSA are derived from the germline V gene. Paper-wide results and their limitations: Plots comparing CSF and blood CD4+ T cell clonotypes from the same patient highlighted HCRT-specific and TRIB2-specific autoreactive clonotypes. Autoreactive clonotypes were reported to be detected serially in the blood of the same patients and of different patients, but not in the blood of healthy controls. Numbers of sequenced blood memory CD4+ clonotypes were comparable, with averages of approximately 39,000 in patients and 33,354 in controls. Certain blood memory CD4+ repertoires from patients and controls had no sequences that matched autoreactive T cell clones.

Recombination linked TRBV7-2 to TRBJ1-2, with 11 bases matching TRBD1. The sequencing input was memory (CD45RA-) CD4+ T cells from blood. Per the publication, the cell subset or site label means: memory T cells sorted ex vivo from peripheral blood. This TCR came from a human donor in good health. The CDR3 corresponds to CASSLASGQGAIYGYTF. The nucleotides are TGTGCCAGCAGCTTAGCGTCCGGACAGGGGGCCATCTATGGCTACACCTTC. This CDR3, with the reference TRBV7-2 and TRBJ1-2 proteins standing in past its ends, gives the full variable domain GAGVSQSPSNKVTEKGKDVELRCDPISGHTALYWYRQSLGQGLEFLIYFQGNSAPDKSGLPSDRFSAERTGGSVSTLTIQRTQQEDSAVYLCASSLASGQGAIYGYTFGSGTRLTVV.